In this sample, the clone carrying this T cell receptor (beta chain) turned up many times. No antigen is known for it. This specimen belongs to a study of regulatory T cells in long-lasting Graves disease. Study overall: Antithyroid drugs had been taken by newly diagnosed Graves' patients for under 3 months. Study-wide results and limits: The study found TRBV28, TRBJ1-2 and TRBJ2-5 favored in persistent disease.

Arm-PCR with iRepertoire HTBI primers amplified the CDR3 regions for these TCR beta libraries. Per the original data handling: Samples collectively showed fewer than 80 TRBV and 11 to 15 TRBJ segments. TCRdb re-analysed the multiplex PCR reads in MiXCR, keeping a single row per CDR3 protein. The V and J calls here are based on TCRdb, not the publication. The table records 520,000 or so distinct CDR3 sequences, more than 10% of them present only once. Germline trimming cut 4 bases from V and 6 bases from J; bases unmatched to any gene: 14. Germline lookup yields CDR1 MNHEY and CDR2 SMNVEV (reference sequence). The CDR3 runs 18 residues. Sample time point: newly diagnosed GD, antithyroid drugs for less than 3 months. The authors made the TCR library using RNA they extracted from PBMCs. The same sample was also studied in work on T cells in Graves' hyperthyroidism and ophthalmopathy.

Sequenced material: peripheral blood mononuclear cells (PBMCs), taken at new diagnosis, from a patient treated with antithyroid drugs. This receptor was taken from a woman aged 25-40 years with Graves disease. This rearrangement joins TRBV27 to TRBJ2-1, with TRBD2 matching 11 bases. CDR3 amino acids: CASSSYGRIAGGPNEQFF. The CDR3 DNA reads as TGTGCCAGCAGTTCATACGGAAGAATAGCGGGAGGGCCCAATGAGCAGTTCTTC.